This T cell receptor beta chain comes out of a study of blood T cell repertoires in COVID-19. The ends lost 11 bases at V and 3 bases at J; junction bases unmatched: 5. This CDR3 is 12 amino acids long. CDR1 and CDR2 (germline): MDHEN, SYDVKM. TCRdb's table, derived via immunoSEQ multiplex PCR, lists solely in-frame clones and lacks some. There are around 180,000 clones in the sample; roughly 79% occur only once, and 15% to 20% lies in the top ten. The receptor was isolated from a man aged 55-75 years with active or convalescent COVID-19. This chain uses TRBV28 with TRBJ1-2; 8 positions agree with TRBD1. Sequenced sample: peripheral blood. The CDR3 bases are TGTGCCCTCAGGACAGGGCACTATGGCTACACCTTC. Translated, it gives CALRTGHYGYTF.